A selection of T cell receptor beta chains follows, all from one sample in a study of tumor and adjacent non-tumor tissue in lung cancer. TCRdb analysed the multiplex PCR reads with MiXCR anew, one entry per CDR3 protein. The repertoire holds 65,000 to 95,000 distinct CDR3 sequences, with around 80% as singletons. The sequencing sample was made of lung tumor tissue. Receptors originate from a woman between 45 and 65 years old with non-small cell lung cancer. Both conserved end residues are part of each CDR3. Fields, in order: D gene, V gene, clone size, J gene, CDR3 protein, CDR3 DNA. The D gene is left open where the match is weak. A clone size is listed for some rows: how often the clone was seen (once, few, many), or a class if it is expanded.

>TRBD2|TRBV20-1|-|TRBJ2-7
CSARRFLVAGGPWKYEQYF
TGCAGTGCTAGGAGGTTCCTGGTAGCGGGAGGGCCCTGGAAATACGAGCAGTACTTC
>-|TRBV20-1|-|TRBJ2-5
CSTQGSGYQETQYF
TGCAGTACTCAAGGCAGTGGGTACCAAGAGACCCAGTACTTC
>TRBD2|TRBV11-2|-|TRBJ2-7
CANSPRASGSYEHYF
TGTGCCAACAGTCCTCGGGCTAGCGGTTCCTACGAGCATTACTTC
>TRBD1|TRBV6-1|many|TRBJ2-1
CASSIRDRVDEQFF
TGTGCCAGCAGTATCCGGGACAGGGTGGATGAGCAGTTCTTC
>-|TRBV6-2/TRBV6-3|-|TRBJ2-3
CVSNIISTDTQYF
TGTGTCAGCAATATAATCAGCACAGATACGCAGTATTTT
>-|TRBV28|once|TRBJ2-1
CTSRVPGRGDNEQFF
TGTACCAGCAGGGTCCCCGGGAGAGGGGACAATGAGCAGTTCTTC
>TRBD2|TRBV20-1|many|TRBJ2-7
CSARDKREGPPTYEQYF
TGCAGTGCTAGAGATAAGCGGGAGGGTCCCCCGACCTACGAGCAGTACTTC
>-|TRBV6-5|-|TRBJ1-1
CANSYSLDTEAFF
TGTGCTAACAGTTACTCCCTGGACACTGAAGCTTTCTTT
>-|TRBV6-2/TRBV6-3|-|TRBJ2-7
CDSSYVGPSYEPYF
TGTGACAGCAGTTATGTGGGGCCCAGCTACGAGCCGTACTTC
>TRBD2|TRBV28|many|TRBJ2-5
CASTAGDQETQYF
TGTGCCAGCACCGCGGGAGACCAAGAGACCCAGTACTTC
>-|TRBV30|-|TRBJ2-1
CTLSVLNEQFF
TGTACCTTGAGTGTACTCAATGAGCAGTTCTTC
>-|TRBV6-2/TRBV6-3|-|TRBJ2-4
CASSFSSTNIQYF
TGTGCCAGCAGTTTCTCTAGTACGAACATTCAGTACTTC
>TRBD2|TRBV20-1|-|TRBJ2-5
CSSPPGGGRQETQYF
TGCAGTTCTCCACCGGGAGGAGGTAGACAAGAGACCCAGTACTTC
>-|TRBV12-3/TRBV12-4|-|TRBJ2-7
CASSEGNQGEQYF
TGTGCCAGCAGTGAAGGGAATCAGGGCGAGCAGTATTTC
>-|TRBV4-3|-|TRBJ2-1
CDSSEGTAGPGREQFF
TGTGACAGCAGCGAAGGGACGGCGGGGCCCGGCCGAGAGCAGTTCTTC
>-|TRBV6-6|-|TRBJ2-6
CVSSYPGGPYGANVLTF
TGTGTCAGTAGTTACCCAGGCGGACCCTATGGGGCCAACGTCCTGACTTTC
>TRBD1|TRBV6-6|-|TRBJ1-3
CTSSRNRGQGNSIYF
TGTACCAGCAGCCGTAACAGGGGTCAAGGAAACTCCATATATTTT
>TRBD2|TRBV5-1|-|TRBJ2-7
CVSSPGLTSGSSEQYF
TGCGTCAGCAGCCCAGGCCTGACTAGCGGGAGTTCCGAGCAGTACTTC
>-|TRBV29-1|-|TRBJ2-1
CSVDIPRRYNDQFF
TGCAGCGTTGATATACCTAGGCGATACAATGATCAGTTCTTC
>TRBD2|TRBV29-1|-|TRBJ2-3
CGVKWTSGTTDTQYF
TGCGGCGTGAAATGGACTAGCGGGACCACAGATACGCAGTATTTT
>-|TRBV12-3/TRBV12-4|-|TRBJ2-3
CTSRSGTFRTDTQYF
TGTACCAGCAGATCAGGGACATTTCGCACGGATACGCAGTATTTT
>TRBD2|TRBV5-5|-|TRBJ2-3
CASSTGLVVSSGIDTQYF
TGTGCCAGCAGCACCGGACTAGTGGTATCTAGTGGGATAGATACGCAGTATTTT
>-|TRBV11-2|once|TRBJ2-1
CASTPEGRGGSCNEQFF
TGTGCCAGCACCCCAGAGGGCAGGGGAGGCTCCTGCAATGAGCAGTTCTTC
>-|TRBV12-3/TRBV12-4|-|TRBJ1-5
CASSLVPASGEPQLF
TGTGCTAGCAGTTTAGTACCGGCGTCGGGAGAGCCCCAGCTTTTT
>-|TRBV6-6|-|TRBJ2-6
CVSRYPGEPSGANVLTF
TGTGTCAGCAGATACCCAGGCGAACCCTCTGGGGCCAACGTCCTGACTTTC
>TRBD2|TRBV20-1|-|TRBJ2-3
CSARDFGGTSVTQYF
TGCAGTGCTAGAGATTTCGGGGGGACTTCTGTTACGCAGTATTTC
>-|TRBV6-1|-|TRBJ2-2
CASSVDAAITGELLF
TGTGCCAGCAGTGTTGACGCCGCGATCACCGGGGAGCTGCTTTTT
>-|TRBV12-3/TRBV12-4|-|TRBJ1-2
CVSCPRRRSYGYTF
TGTGTCAGCTGCCCTCGTAGGAGAAGCTATGGCTACACCTTC
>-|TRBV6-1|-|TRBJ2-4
CANSEFHLSGGQNIQYF
TGTGCCAACAGTGAATTCCATCTCTCTGGGGGACAAAACATTCAGTACTTC
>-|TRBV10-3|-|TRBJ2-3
CARNPTTGADTQYF
TGTGCCAGGAACCCGACGACAGGCGCAGATACGCAGTATTTT
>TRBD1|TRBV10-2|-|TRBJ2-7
CASGRTGPKTYGQYF
TGCGCCAGCGGGAGGACAGGGCCTAAGACCTACGGGCAATACTTC
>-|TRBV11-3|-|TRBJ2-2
CASSLRARGEQINTGELFF
TGTGCCAGCAGCCTACGGGCCAGGGGGGAGCAGATTAACACCGGGGAGTTGTTTTTT
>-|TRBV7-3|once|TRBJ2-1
CASSLTGDSYNELFF
TGTGCCAGCAGCCTGACAGGAGATTCCTACAATGAGCTGTTCTTC
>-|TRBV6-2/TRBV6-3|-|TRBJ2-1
CATCCLTGYPRYNEQFF
TGTGCCACCTGTTGCTTGACAGGCTATCCCCGTTACAATGAGCAGTTCTTC
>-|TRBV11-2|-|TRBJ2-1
CASSIYTCYVPNEQFF
TGTGCCAGCAGCATATACACCTGCTATGTCCCCAATGAGCAGTTCTTC
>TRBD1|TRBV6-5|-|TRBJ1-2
CASSLLGQGYTF
TGTGCCAGCAGTTTGCTGGGACAGGGATACACCTTC
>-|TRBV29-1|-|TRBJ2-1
CSVRQNNKQFF
TGCAGCGTCAGACAGAACAATAAGCAGTTCTTC
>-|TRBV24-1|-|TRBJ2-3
CATSDSRLGADMQYF
TGTGCCACCAGTGATTCTAGGTTGGGTGCAGATATGCAGTATTTT